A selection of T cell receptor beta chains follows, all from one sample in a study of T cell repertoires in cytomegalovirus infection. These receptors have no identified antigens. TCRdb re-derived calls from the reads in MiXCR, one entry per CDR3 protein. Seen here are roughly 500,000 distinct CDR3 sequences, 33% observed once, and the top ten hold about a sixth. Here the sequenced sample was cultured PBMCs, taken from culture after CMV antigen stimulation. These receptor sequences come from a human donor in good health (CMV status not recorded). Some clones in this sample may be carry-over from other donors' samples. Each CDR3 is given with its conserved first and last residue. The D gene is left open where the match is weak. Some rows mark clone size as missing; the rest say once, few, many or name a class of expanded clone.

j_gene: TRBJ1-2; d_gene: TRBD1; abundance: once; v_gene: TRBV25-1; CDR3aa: CASSEYGQGAFGYTF; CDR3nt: TGTGCCAGCAGTGAATATGGACAGGGGGCTTTCGGCTACACCTTC
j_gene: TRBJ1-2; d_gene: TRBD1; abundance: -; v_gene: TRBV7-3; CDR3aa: CASSETTGVGYTF; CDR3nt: TGTGCCAGCAGCGAAACTACAGGGGTAGGCTACACCTTC
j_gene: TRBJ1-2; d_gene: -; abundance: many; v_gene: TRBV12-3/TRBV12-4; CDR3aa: CASTIGTSIYGYTF; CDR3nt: TGTGCCAGCACTATTGGGACGTCTATCTATGGCTACACCTTC
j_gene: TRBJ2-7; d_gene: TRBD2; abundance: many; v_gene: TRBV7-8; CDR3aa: CASSLAQAGAGSEQYF; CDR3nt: TGTGCCAGCAGCTTAGCGCAAGCGGGGGCGGGGAGCGAGCAGTACTTC
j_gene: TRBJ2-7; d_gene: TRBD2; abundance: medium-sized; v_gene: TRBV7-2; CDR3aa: CASSLGSTSGPSYEQYF; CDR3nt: TGTGCCAGCAGCTTAGGGTCAACTAGCGGGCCGTCCTACGAGCAGTACTTC
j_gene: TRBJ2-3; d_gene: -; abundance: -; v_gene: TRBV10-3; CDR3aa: CAIRGAGTDTQYF; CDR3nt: TGTGCCATCAGGGGTGCGGGAACAGATACGCAGTATTTT
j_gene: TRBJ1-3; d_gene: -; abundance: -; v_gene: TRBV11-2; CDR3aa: CASSQDRLSSGNTIYF; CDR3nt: TGTGCCAGCAGCCAGGACAGACTGAGCTCTGGAAACACCATATATTTT
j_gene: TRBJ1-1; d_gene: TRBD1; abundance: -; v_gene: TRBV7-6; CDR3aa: CASRAWGQGLGTEAFF; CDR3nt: TGTGCCAGCAGGGCGTGGGGACAGGGGTTGGGCACTGAAGCTTTCTTT
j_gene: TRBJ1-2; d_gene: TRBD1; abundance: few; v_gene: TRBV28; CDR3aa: CASSFYRQGGGYTF; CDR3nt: TGTGCCAGCAGTTTTTATCGACAGGGGGGTGGCTACACCTTC
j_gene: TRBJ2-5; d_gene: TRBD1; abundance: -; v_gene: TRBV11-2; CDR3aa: CASSSTGFRETQYF; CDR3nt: TGTGCCAGCAGCTCGACAGGGTTTCGGGAGACCCAGTACTTC
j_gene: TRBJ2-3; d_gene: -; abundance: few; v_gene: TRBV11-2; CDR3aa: CASSLDPQPGTQYF; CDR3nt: TGTGCCAGCAGCTTAGATCCCCAGCCCGGTACGCAGTATTTT
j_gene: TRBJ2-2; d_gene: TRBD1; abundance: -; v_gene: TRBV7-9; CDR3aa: CASSRPGQKNTGELFF; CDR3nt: TGTGCCAGCAGCCGCCCGGGACAGAAAAACACCGGGGAGCTGTTTTTT
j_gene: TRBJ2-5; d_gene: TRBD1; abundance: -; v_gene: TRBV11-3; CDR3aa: CASSSDRGREETQYF; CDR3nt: TGTGCCAGCAGCTCGGACAGGGGGCGAGAAGAGACCCAGTACTTC
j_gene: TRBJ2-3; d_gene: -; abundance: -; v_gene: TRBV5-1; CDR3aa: CASSFGPATDTQYF; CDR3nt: TGCGCCAGCAGCTTTGGACCCGCCACAGATACGCAGTATTTT
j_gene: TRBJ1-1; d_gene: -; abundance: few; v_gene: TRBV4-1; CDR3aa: CASSQAGREAFF; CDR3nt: TGCGCCAGCAGCCAGGCCGGGCGTGAAGCTTTCTTT
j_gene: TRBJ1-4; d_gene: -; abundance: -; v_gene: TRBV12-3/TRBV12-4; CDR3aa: CASNRGEHEKLFF; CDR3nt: TGTGCCAGCAATCGGGGTGAACATGAAAAACTGTTTTTT
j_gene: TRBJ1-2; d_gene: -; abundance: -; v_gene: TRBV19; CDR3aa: CARGARNPYYGYTF; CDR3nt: TGTGCCAGGGGGGCCCGTAATCCTTACTATGGCTACACCTTC
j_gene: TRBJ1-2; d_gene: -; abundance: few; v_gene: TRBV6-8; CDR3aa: CASSYPRAGIYGYTF; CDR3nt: TGTGCCAGCAGTTACCCAAGAGCAGGGATCTATGGCTACACCTTC
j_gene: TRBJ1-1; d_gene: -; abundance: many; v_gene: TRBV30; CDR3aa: CAWSVQPNTEAFF; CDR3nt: TGTGCCTGGAGTGTACAACCGAACACTGAAGCTTTCTTT
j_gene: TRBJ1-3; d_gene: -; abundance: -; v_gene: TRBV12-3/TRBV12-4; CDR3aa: CASSLGASGNTIYF; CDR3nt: TGTGCCAGCAGTCTGGGGGCCTCTGGAAACACCATATATTTT
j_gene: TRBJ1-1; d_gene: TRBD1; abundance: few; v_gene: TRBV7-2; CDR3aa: CASWVVQGESKAFF; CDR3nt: TGTGCCAGCTGGGTCGTGCAGGGGGAGAGTAAAGCTTTCTTT
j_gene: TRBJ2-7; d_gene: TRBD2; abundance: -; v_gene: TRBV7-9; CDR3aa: CASSEGTSGSSYEQYF; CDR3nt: TGTGCCAGCAGCGAGGGGACTAGCGGGAGCTCCTACGAGCAGTACTTC
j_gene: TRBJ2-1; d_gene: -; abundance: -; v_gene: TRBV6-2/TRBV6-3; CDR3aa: CASSYVNPSYNEQFF; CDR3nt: TGTGCCAGCAGTTACGTAAATCCAAGCTACAATGAGCAGTTCTTC
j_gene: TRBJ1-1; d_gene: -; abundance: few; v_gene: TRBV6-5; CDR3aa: CASSYSSGAFMNTEAFF; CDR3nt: TGTGCCAGCAGTTACTCCTCAGGGGCCTTCATGAACACTGAAGCTTTCTTT
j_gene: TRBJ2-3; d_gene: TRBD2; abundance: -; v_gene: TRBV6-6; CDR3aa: CASSYVAGARDTQYF; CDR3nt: TGTGCCAGCAGTTACGTTGCGGGAGCAAGAGATACGCAGTATTTT
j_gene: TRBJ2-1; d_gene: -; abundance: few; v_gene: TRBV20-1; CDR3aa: CSARPLGSGLYNEQFF; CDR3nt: TGCAGTGCTAGACCCCTTGGCAGCGGCCTCTACAATGAGCAGTTCTTC
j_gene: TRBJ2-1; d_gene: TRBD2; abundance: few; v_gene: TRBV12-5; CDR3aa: CASGRTPNLAGRIDEQFF; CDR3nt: TGTGCTAGTGGTCGCACACCAAATCTAGCGGGGAGGATCGATGAGCAGTTCTTC
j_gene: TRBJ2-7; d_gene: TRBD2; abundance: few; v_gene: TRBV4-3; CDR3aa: CASSQDIPSPGLDFHEQYF; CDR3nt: TGCGCCAGCAGCCAAGATATCCCATCCCCGGGACTAGATTTCCACGAGCAGTACTTC
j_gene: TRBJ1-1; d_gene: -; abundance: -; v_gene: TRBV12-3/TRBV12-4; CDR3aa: CASSLEVLDLNTEAFF; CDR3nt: TGTGCCAGCAGTTTAGAAGTCCTCGACCTGAACACTGAAGCTTTCTTT
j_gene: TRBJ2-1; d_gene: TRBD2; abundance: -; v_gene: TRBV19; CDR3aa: CASSEVAGSSYNEQFF; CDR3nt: TGTGCCAGTAGTGAAGTAGCGGGGAGCTCCTACAATGAGCAGTTCTTC
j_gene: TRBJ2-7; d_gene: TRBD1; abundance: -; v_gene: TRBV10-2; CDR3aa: CASRATGGISYEQYF; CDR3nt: TGCGCCAGCAGGGCGACAGGGGGCATCTCCTACGAGCAGTACTTC